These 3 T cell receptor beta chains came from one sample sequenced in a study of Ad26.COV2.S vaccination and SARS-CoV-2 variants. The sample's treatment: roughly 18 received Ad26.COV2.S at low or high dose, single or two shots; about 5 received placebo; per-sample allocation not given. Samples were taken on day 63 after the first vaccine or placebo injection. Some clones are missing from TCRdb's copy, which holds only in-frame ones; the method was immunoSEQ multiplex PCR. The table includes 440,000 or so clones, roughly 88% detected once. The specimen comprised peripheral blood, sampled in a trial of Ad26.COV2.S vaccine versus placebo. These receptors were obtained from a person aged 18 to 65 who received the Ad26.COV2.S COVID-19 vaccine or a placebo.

The CDR3, as DNA: TGTGCCAGCAGCGGCACGACCCATCCGAGTTCAGAGCAGTACTTC. This sequence encodes CASSGTTHPSSEQYF. The chain joins TRBV9 to TRBJ2-7; D gene unclear. CDR3 length: 15 residues. V was trimmed by 3 bases and J by 7 bases, leaving 20 bases between them. Germline loops: CDR1 SGDLS, CDR2 YYNGEE.

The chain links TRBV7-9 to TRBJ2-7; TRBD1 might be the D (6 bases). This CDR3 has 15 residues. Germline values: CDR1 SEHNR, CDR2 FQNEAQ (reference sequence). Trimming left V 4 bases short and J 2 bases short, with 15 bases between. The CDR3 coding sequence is TGTGCCAGCAGCTCCCCAGGGGCTAGCCCCTACGAGCAGTACTTC. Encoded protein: CASSSPGASPYEQYF.

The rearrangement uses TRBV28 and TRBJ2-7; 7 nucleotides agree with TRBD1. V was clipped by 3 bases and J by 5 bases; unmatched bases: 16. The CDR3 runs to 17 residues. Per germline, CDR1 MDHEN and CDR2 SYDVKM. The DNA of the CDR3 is TGTGCCAGCAGTTTTCTAATGGGACAGAGGGACGGGCACGAGCAGTACTTC. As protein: CASSFLMGQRDGHEQYF.